These 26 T cell receptor beta chains came from one sample sequenced in a study of T cell responses to AZD1222 COVID-19 vaccine. Sequencing was performed with immunoSEQ multiplex PCR; in TCRdb, only in-frame clones are kept and a portion is missing. The sample has tens of thousands of clones; nearly 90% are singletons. The source was peripheral blood, collected on day 0 of AZD1222 vaccination. These receptors were taken from an adult in good health.

The V and J genes are TRBV11-2 and TRBJ2-5, with no clear D. V was clipped by 5 bases and J by 1 base, with 14 bases between them. The CDR3 runs 15 residues. The germline CDR1 and CDR2 sequences are SGHAT and FQNNGV. DNA of the CDR3: TGTGCCAGCAGCCCCCGGAACTGGGCCCAAGAGACCCAGTACTTC. Translating gives CASSPRNWAQETQYF.

J is TRBJ2-7 and V is TRBV3-1 (or the pseudogene TRBV3-2); the D is unclear. This CDR3 contains 14 residues. Germline assignment: CDR1 LGHDT and CDR2 YNNKEL (reference sequence). V was shortened by 1 base and J by 2 bases, with 9 bases between the two germline ends. The CDR3 DNA sequence: TGTGCCAGCAGCCAAGGGGTCGGGCCCTACGAGCAGTACTTC. Its translation is CASSQGVGPYEQYF.

This chain joins TRBV18 and TRBJ2-3; D possibly corresponds to TRBD1 (5 bases). This CDR3 comprises 15 residues. Trimming removed 3 bases at V and 0 bases at J, with 10 bases between. Germline V gene sequence: CDR1 KGHSH, CDR2 LQKENI. CDR3 nucleotide sequence: TGTGCCAGCTCACCCCTACAGGAGAGCACAGATACGCAGTATTTT. It codes for CASSPLQESTDTQYF.

The J gene is TRBJ1-1, the V gene TRBV5-1; 12 bases match TRBD1. With 5 bases clipped from V and 5 bases from J, the junction kept 10 bases outside the gene matches. CDR3 length: 16 residues. The germline gives CDR1 SGHRS, CDR2 YFSETQ. CDR3 amino acids: CASRTGTGGRLTEAFF. DNA for the CDR3: TGCGCCAGCAGGACCGGGACAGGGGGCAGGTTGACTGAAGCTTTCTTT.

The chain joins TRBV5-1 to TRBJ1-1; 8 nucleotides align to TRBD1. Germline V gives CDR1 SGHRS, CDR2 YFSETQ. Germline trimming cut 5 bases from V and 10 bases from J; bases unmatched to any gene: 13. This CDR3 has 14 residues. The CDR3 sequence: CASRSVQGANGAFF. CDR3 bases: TGCGCCAGCAGGAGCGTCCAGGGGGCAAATGGAGCTTTCTTT.

The rearrangement links TRBV7-3 to TRBJ2-1; 11 positions match TRBD1. V lost 4 bases, J lost 5 bases, and 4 bases stayed unmatched. The CDR3 length is 15 residues. From germline, CDR1 is SGHTA and CDR2 FQGTGA. Here the CDR3 DNA reads TGTGCCAGCAGCTCTGGACAGGGGGCTGACAATGAGCAGTTCTTC. Protein product: CASSSGQGADNEQFF.

The chain joins TRBV5-1 to TRBJ2-1; 8 nucleotides line up with TRBD2. The CDR3 loop spans 14 amino acids. Germline CDR1 reads SGHRS; CDR2 reads YFSETQ. Trimming removed 7 bases from V and 0 bases from J; junction bases left unmatched: 3. The CDR3 coding sequence is TGCGCCAGCCTCGGGGGGGTCTCCTACAATGAGCAGTTCTTC. It encodes CASLGGVSYNEQFF. The complete variable domain, with remaining parts taken from reference TRBV5-1 and TRBJ2-1, reads KAGVTQTPRYLIKTRGQQVTLSCSPISGHRSVSWYQQTPGQGLQFLFEYFSETQRNKGNFPGRFSGRQFSNSRSEMNVSTLELGDSALYLCASLGGVSYNEQFFGPGTRLTVL.

The J gene is TRBJ2-7, the V gene TRBV19; D is possibly TRBD2 (7 bases). Germline V gene data show CDR1 as LNHDA and CDR2 as SQIVND (reference sequence). CDR3 length: 15 residues. Trimming removed 7 bases at V and 0 bases at J, with 16 bases between. As DNA, the CDR3 is TGTGCCAGTATGGGAGGGGGTTTCGGCTCCTACGAGCAGTACTTC. This gives the protein CASMGGGFGSYEQYF.

The chain joins TRBV19 to TRBJ1-6; 8 nucleotides line up with TRBD1. CDR1 is LNHDA, CDR2 SQIVND, per germline (reference sequence). The CDR3 has 16 residues. V trimming: 3 bases; J trimming: 7 bases; junction bases outside the gene matches: 8. The DNA of the CDR3 is TGTGCCAGTAGTATTGGCCTGGGACAGGTGAATTCACCCCTCCACTTT. This encodes CASSIGLGQVNSPLHF.

The chain combines TRBV6-5 with TRBJ1-4; D is uncertain. The CDR3 has 16 residues. CDR1 is MNHEY, CDR2 SVGAGI, per germline. V was pared by 2 bases and J by 4 bases, with 14 bases between. CDR3 DNA sequence: TGTGCCAGCAGTTACGGCATAGGGAACCTTAATGAAAAACTGTTTTTT. Translation: CASSYGIGNLNEKLFF.

This clone came up a few times. V is TRBV19 and J is TRBJ2-1; possibly TRBD2 for D (6 bases). The CDR3 runs 15 residues. V lost 5 bases to trimming and J lost 3 bases, with 14 bases between them. Germline V gives CDR1 LNHDA, CDR2 SQIVND (reference sequence). CDR3 coding DNA: TGTGCCAGTAGTGGCGGGACGGGAAACTACAATGAGCAGTTCTTC. It translates to CASSGGTGNYNEQFF.

The chain carries TRBV14 and TRBJ2-3; D might be TRBD1 (6 bases). V was shortened by 4 bases and J by 5 bases, with 16 bases between the two germline ends. Germline CDR1 reads SGHDN; CDR2 reads FVKESK. This CDR3 is built from 15 residues. In DNA form, the CDR3 reads TGTGCCAGCAGCCGGTGGGGGCCGGGTAAAGATACGCAGTATTTT. It translates to CASSRWGPGKDTQYF.

The genes are TRBV11-3 and TRBJ2-1; no definite D call. V was cut by 2 bases and J by 9 bases, with 17 bases left in between. CDR3 length: 15 residues. Germline-derived CDR1 and CDR2 are SGHNT and YENEEA. CDR3 region: CASSLTNGGTVEQFF. In DNA form, the CDR3 reads TGTGCCAGCAGCTTAACCAATGGCGGTACAGTTGAGCAGTTCTTC.

CDR3 in DNA: TGTGCCATCAGCCCGGGGGGGGGCACAGATACGCAGTATTTT. Protein: CAISPGGGTDTQYF. The chain has TRBV10-3 and TRBJ2-3; TRBD2 aligns across 8 bases. The germline gives CDR1 ENHRY, CDR2 SYGVKD. This CDR3 spans 14 amino acids. The J segment lost 1 base and the V segment lost 6 bases, leaving 3 bases of the junction unmatched.

The chain employs TRBV20-1 and TRBJ2-1; 8 bases match TRBD2. This CDR3 region has 14 residues. V was clipped by 3 bases and J by 6 bases; unmatched bases: 7. The germline V gene encodes CDR1 DFQATT and CDR2 SNEGSKA (reference sequence). CDR3 amino acids: CSASIGGEVNEQFF. The CDR3, as DNA: TGCAGTGCTAGTATCGGGGGGGAGGTCAATGAGCAGTTCTTC.

The chain joins TRBV19 to TRBJ2-7; D is possibly TRBD1 (6 bases). V was trimmed by 10 bases and J by 2 bases, leaving 18 bases between them. Germline V CDR1 and CDR2: LNHDA, SQIVND (reference sequence). This CDR3 has 14 amino acids. The CDR3: CATQGPSLPYEQYF. CDR3 bases: TGTGCCACACAGGGTCCGTCGCTTCCCTACGAGCAGTACTTC.

The chain recombines TRBV6-5 with TRBJ2-7; D ambiguous. Germline values: CDR1 MNHEY, CDR2 SVGAGI. The CDR3 totals 11 residues. The V end was cut by 2 bases, the J end by 7 bases, with 6 bases between. CDR3 sequence (DNA): TGTGCCAGCAGTTACCGCCGGGAGCAGTACTTC. Translating gives CASSYRREQYF.

The chain combines TRBV7-6 with TRBJ2-5, with 7 bases fitting TRBD2. The V and J ends lost 1 base and 14 bases, in that order; junction bases with no gene match: 16. Looked up from germline, CDR1 is SGHVS and CDR2 is FNYEAQ. This CDR3 is 15 amino acids long. This CDR3 is CASSLGSSGNLQPYF. CDR3 in DNA: TGTGCCAGCAGCTTAGGATCTAGCGGAAACCTTCAACCATACTTC.

The genes are TRBV6-5 and TRBJ1-3, with D maybe TRBD1 (6 bases). Germline-derived CDR1 and CDR2 are MNHEY and SVGAGI. This CDR3 is 15 amino acids long. Trimming took off 2 bases at V and 2 bases at J, with 10 bases between the two ends. CDR3 DNA: TGTGCCAGCAGTTACAAAGCAGGGGCTGGAAACACCATATATTTT. Translated, it gives CASSYKAGAGNTIYF.

The rearrangement joins TRBV27 to TRBJ1-1; no definite D call. CDR1 is MNHEY and CDR2 is SMNVEV in the germline V gene (reference sequence). This CDR3 is built from 15 residues. V shed 5 bases and J shed 5 bases, with 18 bases lying between them. This CDR3 reads CASSPYGLTLTEAFF. CDR3 bases: TGTGCCAGCAGTCCGTACGGCTTAACCCTTACTGAAGCTTTCTTT.

The chain combines TRBV19 with TRBJ2-1; 14 bases match TRBD2. V was clipped by 4 bases and J by 5 bases; unmatched bases: 10. This CDR3 has 18 residues. The germline V gene has CDR1 LNHDA and CDR2 SQIVND (reference sequence). CDR3 loop: CASSTGLAGGRAHNEQFF. The CDR3 bases are TGTGCCAGTAGTACCGGACTAGCGGGGGGTCGCGCCCACAATGAGCAGTTCTTC.

V is TRBV4-1 and J is TRBJ1-4, with 7 bases matching TRBD1. The germline gives CDR1 MGHRA, CDR2 YSYEKL. With 4 bases clipped from V and 10 bases from J, the junction kept 12 bases outside the gene matches. This CDR3 has 15 residues. CDR3 coding DNA: TGCGCCAGCAGCCCGGGGCAGGGGGAGTTCGGAAAACTGTTTTTT. Translating gives CASSPGQGEFGKLFF.

The gene calls are TRBV4-2 and TRBJ1-6; 7 bases are a match to TRBD1. The CDR3 runs 18 residues. The V gene end was trimmed by 0 bases and the J gene end by 0 bases; junction bases not matched to a gene: 5. CDR1 and CDR2 (germline): LGHNA, YNFKEQ. The CDR3, as DNA: TGTGCCAGCAGCCAAGATACGGCAGGGGGCTCCTATAATTCACCCCTCCACTTT. Translating gives CASSQDTAGGSYNSPLHF.

The chain has TRBV6-6 and TRBJ1-1; D gene uncertain. Germline CDR1 reads MNHNY; CDR2 reads SVGAGI (reference sequence). This CDR3 region has 15 residues. The V gene lost 4 bases and the J gene lost 0 bases, with 12 bases spanning the gap. The CDR3 region is CASSFAGTVNTEAFF. The DNA for the CDR3 is TGTGCCAGCAGTTTCGCCGGCACAGTGAACACTGAAGCTTTCTTT.

The chain uses TRBV3-1 (or the pseudogene TRBV3-2) and TRBJ1-4, with D possibly being TRBD1 (5 bases). V shed 2 bases and J shed 7 bases, with 11 bases lying between them. The length of the CDR3 is 14 residues. Germline CDR1 LGHDT, CDR2 YNNKEL (reference sequence). In DNA, the CDR3 is TGTGCCAGCAGCCAACAGGGAGGAGGTGAAAAACTGTTTTTT. Amino acid sequence: CASSQQGGGEKLFF.

This clone has only one observation. DNA of the CDR3: TGTGCCAGTAGTATGGTTGGGAAGCAGGCGGGCGAGCAGTACTTC. This gives the protein CASSMVGKQAGEQYF. V is TRBV19 and J is TRBJ2-7, with D perhaps TRBD2 (5 bases). Trimming shortened V by 3 bases and J by 6 bases, and 18 bases separated the two germline ends. The length of the CDR3 is 15 residues. From germline, CDR1 is LNHDA and CDR2 SQIVND (reference sequence).